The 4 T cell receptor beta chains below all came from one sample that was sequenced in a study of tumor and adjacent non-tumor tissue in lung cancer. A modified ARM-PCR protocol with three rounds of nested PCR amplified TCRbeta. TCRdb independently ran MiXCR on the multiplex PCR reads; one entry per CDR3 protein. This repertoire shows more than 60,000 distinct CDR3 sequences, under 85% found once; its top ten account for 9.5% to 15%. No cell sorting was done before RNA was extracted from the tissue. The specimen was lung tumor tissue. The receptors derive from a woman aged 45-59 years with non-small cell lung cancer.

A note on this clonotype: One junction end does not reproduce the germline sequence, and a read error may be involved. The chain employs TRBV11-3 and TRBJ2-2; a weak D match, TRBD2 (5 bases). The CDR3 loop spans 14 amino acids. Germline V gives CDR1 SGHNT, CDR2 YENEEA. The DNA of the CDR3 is TGTGCCATCAGCCTAGCAGGTGGCACCGGGGAGCTGTTTTTT. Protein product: CAISLAGGTGELFF.

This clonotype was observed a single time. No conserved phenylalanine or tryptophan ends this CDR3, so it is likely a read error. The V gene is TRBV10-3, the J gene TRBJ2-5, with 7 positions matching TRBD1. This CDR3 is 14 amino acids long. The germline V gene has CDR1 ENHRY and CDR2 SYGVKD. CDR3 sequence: CAIRPGQIQEIQYY. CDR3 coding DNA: TGTGCCATCAGGCCGGGACAGATCCAAGAGATCCAGTACTAC.

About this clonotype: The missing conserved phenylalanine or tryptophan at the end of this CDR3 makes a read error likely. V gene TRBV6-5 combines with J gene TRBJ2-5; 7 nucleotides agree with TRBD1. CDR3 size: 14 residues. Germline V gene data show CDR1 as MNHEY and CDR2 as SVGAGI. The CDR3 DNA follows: TGTGCCAGCAACCCGACAGGGTTTCAAGAGATCCAGTACTCC. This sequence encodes CASNPTGFQEIQYS.

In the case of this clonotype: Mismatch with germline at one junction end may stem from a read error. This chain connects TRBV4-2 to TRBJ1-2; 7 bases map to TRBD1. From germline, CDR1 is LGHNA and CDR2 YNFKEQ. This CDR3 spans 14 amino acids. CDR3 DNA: TGTGTCAGCATCCATCCAGGGGGTAACTATGGCTACACCTTC. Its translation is CVSIHPGGNYGYTF.